A selection of T cell receptor beta chains follows, all from one sample in a study of T cell changes during pregnancy in multiple sclerosis. Some clones are missing from TCRdb's copy, which holds only in-frame ones; the method was immunoSEQ multiplex PCR. The repertoire includes over 100,000 clones, 90% to 95% of them detected once, and more than 1.5% sits in the top ten. The source material was peripheral blood, sampled in the third trimester of pregnancy. The receptors were gathered from a female donor with multiple sclerosis, enrolled in a pregnancy study. CDR3s include the opening cysteine and the closing phenylalanine or tryptophan. Each record gives: D gene, clone size, J gene, V gene, CDR3 protein, CDR3 DNA. The D gene is left open where the match is weak. Where a row states a size, it is once, few, many or the class of an expanded clone; other rows omit it.

d_call: TRBD2; clone_size: NA; j_call: TRBJ2-1; v_call: TRBV9; cdr3_aa: CASTPTSGSYNEQFF; cdr3_nt: TGTGCCAGCACACCGACTAGCGGGAGTTACAATGAGCAGTTCTTC
d_call: NA; clone_size: NA; j_call: TRBJ2-5; v_call: TRBV27; cdr3_aa: CASSFSSRETQYF; cdr3_nt: TGTGCCAGCAGTTTTTCTAGCCGGGAGACCCAGTACTTC
d_call: NA; clone_size: NA; j_call: TRBJ1-2; v_call: TRBV19; cdr3_aa: CASSLALYGYTF; cdr3_nt: TGTGCCAGTAGCTTGGCCCTCTATGGCTACACCTTC
d_call: TRBD1; clone_size: NA; j_call: TRBJ1-4; v_call: TRBV5-6; cdr3_aa: CASSSWRGLTGVGEKLFF; cdr3_nt: TGTGCCAGCAGCTCCTGGAGGGGCCTTACAGGGGTGGGGGAAAAACTGTTTTTT
d_call: TRBD1; clone_size: NA; j_call: TRBJ2-7; v_call: TRBV7-3; cdr3_aa: CASSLLPTGPAEQYF; cdr3_nt: TGTGCCAGCAGCTTATTACCGACAGGGCCCGCCGAGCAGTACTTC
d_call: NA; clone_size: NA; j_call: TRBJ2-1; v_call: TRBV5-1; cdr3_aa: CASSLEPTYNEQFF; cdr3_nt: TGCGCCAGCAGCTTGGAGCCCACCTACAATGAGCAGTTCTTC
d_call: NA; clone_size: NA; j_call: TRBJ2-3; v_call: TRBV6-5; cdr3_aa: CASSYSFTDTQYF; cdr3_nt: TGTGCCAGCAGTTACAGCTTCACAGATACGCAGTATTTT
d_call: NA; clone_size: NA; j_call: TRBJ1-5; v_call: TRBV7-2; cdr3_aa: CASSSRPPQVGQPQHF; cdr3_nt: TGTGCCAGCAGCTCCCGACCTCCACAGGTTGGTCAGCCCCAGCATTTT
d_call: NA; clone_size: few; j_call: TRBJ2-7; v_call: TRBV15; cdr3_aa: CATSRGSGYEQYF; cdr3_nt: TGTGCCACCAGCAGAGGGTCAGGATACGAGCAGTACTTC
d_call: NA; clone_size: NA; j_call: TRBJ2-6; v_call: TRBV9; cdr3_aa: CASSVPSGANVLTF; cdr3_nt: TGTGCCAGCAGCGTTCCGTCTGGGGCCAACGTCCTGACTTTC
d_call: NA; clone_size: NA; j_call: TRBJ1-2; v_call: TRBV5-4; cdr3_aa: CASSADGNYGYTF; cdr3_nt: TGTGCCAGCAGCGCAGACGGGAACTATGGCTACACCTTC
d_call: NA; clone_size: NA; j_call: TRBJ2-6; v_call: TRBV2; cdr3_aa: CASSGTGIPSDGANVLTF; cdr3_nt: TGTGCCAGCAGTGGCACAGGGATCCCCTCGGATGGGGCCAACGTCCTGACTTTC
d_call: TRBD2; clone_size: NA; j_call: TRBJ2-3; v_call: TRBV5-1; cdr3_aa: CASSLGTSGGTDTQYF; cdr3_nt: TGCGCCAGCAGCTTAGGGACTAGCGGGGGCACAGATACGCAGTATTTT
d_call: NA; clone_size: NA; j_call: TRBJ2-2; v_call: TRBV11-1; cdr3_aa: CASSLERTVNTGELFF; cdr3_nt: TGTGCCAGCAGCTTAGAGCGGACAGTTAACACCGGGGAGCTGTTTTTT
d_call: TRBD2; clone_size: NA; j_call: TRBJ2-2; v_call: TRBV19; cdr3_aa: CASSIGGTSVFGELFF; cdr3_nt: TGTGCCAGTAGTATAGGGGGGACTAGCGTGTTCGGGGAGCTGTTTTTT
d_call: TRBD2; clone_size: NA; j_call: TRBJ2-7; v_call: TRBV9; cdr3_aa: CASSPGTSGGYEQYF; cdr3_nt: TGTGCCAGCAGCCCTGGGACTAGCGGGGGATACGAGCAGTACTTC
d_call: NA; clone_size: NA; j_call: TRBJ1-4; v_call: TRBV7-3; cdr3_aa: CASSPTSQGNEKLFF; cdr3_nt: TGTGCCAGCAGTCCCACCAGCCAGGGGAATGAAAAACTGTTTTTT
d_call: TRBD1; clone_size: NA; j_call: TRBJ2-3; v_call: TRBV7-2; cdr3_aa: CASSPQRGGPDTQYF; cdr3_nt: TGTGCCAGCAGCCCTCAGCGAGGGGGCCCAGATACGCAGTATTTT
d_call: NA; clone_size: NA; j_call: TRBJ1-1; v_call: TRBV5-1; cdr3_aa: CASSTGGRIKASFF; cdr3_nt: TGCGCCAGCAGCACTGGGGGGAGAATTAAGGCATCTTTCTTT
d_call: TRBD1; clone_size: NA; j_call: TRBJ1-1; v_call: TRBV4-1; cdr3_aa: CASSQGTGGRTEAFF; cdr3_nt: TGCGCCAGCAGCCAAGGGACAGGAGGTAGGACTGAAGCTTTCTTT
d_call: TRBD2; clone_size: few; j_call: TRBJ2-7; v_call: TRBV7-9; cdr3_aa: CASSPGGALSYEQYF; cdr3_nt: TGTGCCAGCAGCCCGGGGGGGGCCCTCTCCTACGAGCAGTACTTC
d_call: NA; clone_size: NA; j_call: TRBJ2-7; v_call: TRBV5-5; cdr3_aa: CASSLEVAEPYEQYF; cdr3_nt: TGTGCCAGCAGCTTGGAAGTGGCAGAACCCTACGAGCAGTACTTC